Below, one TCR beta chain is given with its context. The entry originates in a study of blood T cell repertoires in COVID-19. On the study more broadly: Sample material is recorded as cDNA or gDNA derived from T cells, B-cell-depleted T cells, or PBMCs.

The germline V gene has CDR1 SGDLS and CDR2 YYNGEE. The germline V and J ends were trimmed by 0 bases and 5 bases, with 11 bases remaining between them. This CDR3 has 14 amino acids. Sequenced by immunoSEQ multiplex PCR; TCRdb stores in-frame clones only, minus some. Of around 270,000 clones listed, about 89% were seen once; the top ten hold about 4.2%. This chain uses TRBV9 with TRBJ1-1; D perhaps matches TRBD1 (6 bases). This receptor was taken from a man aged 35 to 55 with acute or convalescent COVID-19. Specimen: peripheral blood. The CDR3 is CASSVDRERTEAFF. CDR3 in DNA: TGTGCCAGCAGCGTAGACAGGGAAAGGACTGAAGCTTTCTTT.